The entry below describes one TCR beta chain. Its antigen is unknown. This sample is part of a study of T cell repertoires in cytomegalovirus infection. Each CDR3 protein is one row after TCRdb ran MiXCR on the reads. Counted here are hundreds of thousands of distinct CDR3 sequences, about a sixth occurring once; the ten biggest clones make up approximately 10%. The germline V gene encodes CDR1 LNHDA and CDR2 SQIVND (reference sequence). Trimming removed 4 bases from V and 6 bases from J, with 6 bases in between. CDR3 length: 12 residues. Points from the study as a whole: Cumulated frequencies of public TCR beta families served to identify carriers of CMV plus the relevant HLA.

The specimen sequenced was PBMCs. This sequence originates from a human donor in good health (CMV status not recorded). Some clones in this sample may be carry-over from other donors' samples. The rearrangement uses TRBV19 and TRBJ2-2; D remains unclear. The CDR3: CASSTHPGELFF. The CDR3 bases are TGTGCCAGTAGTACTCACCCCGGGGAGCTGTTTTTT.